The entry that follows covers one T cell receptor (beta chain) sequence. Clones were sequenced by immunoSEQ multiplex PCR, and TCRdb holds only the in-frame ones, with some missing. The sample includes a few hundred thousand clones, around nine tenths of them seen just once. The data stem from a study of blood T cell repertoires in COVID-19. Germline V CDR1 and CDR2: MDHEN, SYDVKM. The CDR3 runs to 13 residues. The junction had 9 bases not matched to a gene; V was cut back by 10 bases and J by 6 bases. The V call is TRBV28, the J call TRBJ1-2; 9 nucleotides align to TRBD1. This sequence originates from a woman aged 50 to 60 who had been exposed to COVID-19. The sequenced material came from PBMCs or T cells enriched from blood (not recorded which). The CDR3 here is CATGGTGRHGYTF. CDR3 sequence (DNA): TGTGCCACGGGGGGGACAGGGAGACATGGCTACACCTTC.